These T cell receptor beta chains were read from a single sample in a study of T cells in Graves' hyperthyroidism and ophthalmopathy. One entry per CDR3 protein, called by TCRdb with MiXCR from the multiplex PCR reads. This table has about 25,000 distinct CDR3 sequences, 45% to 50% appearing once. Source material: blood. The receptors originated from a woman aged 40 to 49 with Graves' hyperthyroidism that later progressed to Graves' ophthalmopathy. The CDR3 runs from the conserved cysteine through the conserved F or W. Fields, in order: V gene, J gene, CDR3 length, clone size, D gene, CDR3 protein, CDR3 DNA. The D gene is left open where the match is weak. Expanded clones get a size class; other rows say once, few or many, or leave the size out.

>TRBV20-1|TRBJ1-5|14|few|-
CSARRGVAGQPQHF
TGCAGTGCTCGGCGGGGGGTCGCGGGTCAGCCCCAGCATTTT
>TRBV25-1|TRBJ2-1|13|-|-
CASNWRTDNEQFF
TGTGCCAGCAATTGGAGGACCGACAATGAGCAGTTCTTC
>TRBV19|TRBJ1-2|15|-|-
CASSVSGRSNYGYTF
TGTGCCAGTAGTGTCAGCGGACGGTCTAACTATGGCTACACCTTC
>TRBV9|TRBJ2-3|12|-|-
CASRGLTDTQYF
TGTGCCAGCAGAGGACTGACCGATACGCAGTATTTT
>TRBV7-3|TRBJ2-3|16|-|-
CASSLGANSRSDTQYF
TGTGCCAGCAGCTTAGGGGCCAACTCGCGTTCAGATACGCAGTATTTT
>TRBV6-2/TRBV6-3|TRBJ2-1|11|many|-
CASKERDEQFF
TGTGCCAGCAAGGAGCGGGATGAGCAGTTCTTC
>TRBV25-1|TRBJ2-1|14|few|-
CAGTGDRGYNEQFF
TGTGCCGGCACTGGGGATAGGGGGTACAATGAGCAGTTCTTC
>TRBV7-2|TRBJ2-3|15|-|-
CASSLAYGSTDTQYF
TGTGCCAGCAGCTTAGCTTATGGGTCCACAGATACGCAGTATTTT
>TRBV2|TRBJ2-3|15|-|-
CASSDILASTDTQYF
TGTGCCAGCAGTGACATTTTGGCAAGCACAGATACGCAGTATTTT
>TRBV7-2|TRBJ2-1|13|medium-sized|-
CASSLVPYNEQFF
TGTGCCAGCAGCTTAGTGCCGTACAATGAGCAGTTCTTC
>TRBV2|TRBJ2-1|11|-|-
CASRGDSEQFF
TGTGCCAGTAGAGGTGATAGTGAGCAGTTCTTC
>TRBV2|TRBJ1-3|14|once|-
CASSATLSGNTIYF
TGTGCCAGCAGCGCGACCCTGTCTGGAAACACCATATATTTT
>TRBV19|TRBJ2-3|14|-|-
CASNYGESTDTQYF
TGTGCCAGTAACTATGGGGAAAGCACAGATACGCAGTATTTT
>TRBV24-1|TRBJ2-5|15|-|-
CATSAGGTSGETQYF
TGTGCCACCAGTGCCGGCGGGACATCCGGAGAGACCCAGTACTTC